Reported below is one TCR beta chain. It lacks a known antigen. No much larger clone is present one base from it, and per-base qualities are unavailable. The meaning of the sample's time point label: about 28 days (+/-7) after the second vaccine dose. Because spike-specific TCR depth and breadth did not differ between the two schedules, AZD1222 recipients who got a second dose at roughly 4 weeks were pooled with those who got a second dose at roughly 12 weeks. Vaccinee samples came from UK trials COV001 and COV002, including a single-blind randomized controlled phase 2/3 trial of AZD1222 (ChAdOx1 nCoV-19) in healthy adults. For TCRbeta chain sequencing, PBMC samples were collected from trial participants at day 0 and at day 28 after the second dose. The data derive from a study of T cell responses to AZD1222 COVID-19 vaccine (dated by TCRdb to 2020 to 2022). In the study overall: A total of 233 trial participants underwent TCR sequencing, of whom under 220 had received two doses of AZD1222 and some 26 had received two doses of the MenACWY control vaccine. Enrollment into the trials was organized by age into subgroups of 18-55, 56-69 and 70-plus years, and those subgroups contained approximately 160, 26 and 62 TCR-sequenced participants, respectively. Points the paper makes about the study in general: Most participants were white British and females outnumbered males, and the authors suggested that clonal diversity may have been underestimated. After two AZD1222 doses, spike-specific TCR breadth and depth were significantly higher than at day 0 and than in MenACWY recipients. Epitopes outside the regions mutated in the B.1.351 and B.1.1.7 variants were reportedly recognized by nearly half of the unique spike-specific TCRs. Because no day 14 peak-response samples were available, repertoires were characterized only after the peak T cell response. Conclusions about previously exposed vaccinees were limited because only a handful of AZD1222 recipients were SARS-CoV-2 seropositive at baseline. The 56-69-year group was small, and its depth increase did not reach significance, likely because of low power. The vaccine-associated CD4 TCRs covered the entire spike protein, and the dominant responses fell in regions 160-218 and 743-854.

The CDR3 regions of human TCRbeta chains were analyzed by immunosequencing. Per the original workflow: TCRs in the repertoires were compared against a reference library of SARS-CoV-2-specific TCRs that had been generated with the MIRA antigen-specificity platform. Breadth was defined as the fraction of unique TCRs that were SARS-CoV-2-associated. Depth was defined as the fraction of total T cells that were SARS-CoV-2-associated. Each spike-specific TCR was assigned to its reactive spike region and to a CD4 or CD8 class using the MIRA data. Log10-transformed breadth and depth values were compared by one-way ANOVA with Sidak's multiple comparisons tests. What TCRdb holds here is the immuneACCESS table cut down to in-frame rearrangements. Part of the clones is not present; checked against another copy, under half of the missing clones reflect an unresolved V gene, and the others are unexplained. The V and J calls and clone size come from that table; D and trimming were worked out from the DNA. The sample records 50,000 to 65,000 clones, 86% of which are singletons. 6.5% to 8.5% of the sample is in the top ten clones.

Cut back by 5 bases and 2 bases, the V and J ends lie 13 bases apart. Via the germline V gene, CDR1 is SGHAT and CDR2 FQNNGV. The CDR3 runs 14 residues from the cysteine to the phenylalanine. The DNA shown is the 42-base CDR3, in frame from base 1. This material consisted of peripheral blood, taken 28 days after the second AZD1222 dose. The rearrangement joined TRBV11-2 to TRBJ2-7, and TRBD1 may be the D gene, going by 5 matching bases. This clonotype was obtained from an adult who received the AZD1222 COVID-19 vaccine. The CDR3 has the sequence CASSTPTVPYEQYF. The nucleotides are TGTGCCAGCAGCACCCCGACAGTTCCCTACGAGCAGTACTTC.